The sequence of this T cell receptor (beta chain) was determined in a study of beta chain features in type 1 diabetes. Study findings and constraints: At VDJ recombination sites, type 1 diabetes patients had fewer insertions and more deleted nucleotides. Patients showed naive, central memory and Treg TCRB repertoires that appeared more similar than those of healthy donors.

The CDR3 has 13 amino acids. Looked up from germline, CDR1 is MDHEN and CDR2 is SYDVKM. The V end was cut by 6 bases, the J end by 6 bases, with 13 bases between. In regard to this clone: Its antigen is unknown.

All of the isolated RNA was reverse transcribed, so expressed TCRB transcripts were sequenced. This table comes from immunoSEQ multiplex PCR, and its TCRdb copy is limited to in-frame clones, with some not included. The sample holds under 450,000 clones; more than 13% are singletons and the top ten take approximately 0.02%. V gene TRBV28 combines with J gene TRBJ2-3; no reliable D call. The sample taken for sequencing was naive CD4+ T cells from blood. The receptor's source is a woman younger than 30 in good health. DNA for the CDR3: TGTGCCAGCAGCATCAGGTCCCCCGATACGCAGTATTTT. Amino acid sequence: CASSIRSPDTQYF. The full variable domain, rest sourced from reference TRBV28 and TRBJ2-3, is DVKVTQSSRYLVKRTGEKVFLECVQDMDHENMFWYRQDPGLGLRLIYFSYDVKMKEKGDIPEGYSVSREKKERFSLILESASTNQTSMYLCASSIRSPDTQYFGPGTRLTVL.